One sample yielded the 18 T cell receptor beta chains listed below, sequenced in a study of blood T cell repertoires in COVID-19. TCRdb's table, derived via immunoSEQ multiplex PCR, lists solely in-frame clones and lacks some. The sample has roughly 230,000 clones; over 70% are singletons. The sequenced sample consisted of peripheral blood. Receptors were obtained from a man aged 40-49 years with active or convalescent COVID-19.

The chain is built from TRBV10-1 and TRBJ1-6, with 7 bases fitting TRBD1. Germline assignment: CDR1 WNHNN and CDR2 SYGVQD (reference sequence). This CDR3 has 14 amino acids. With 6 bases clipped from V and 7 bases from J, the junction kept 6 bases outside the gene matches. The CDR3 DNA is TGCGCCAGCAGCGGGACAGCCTCGAATTCACCCCTCCACTTT. Protein sequence: CASSGTASNSPLHF.

This chain links TRBV6-5 with TRBJ1-4; D possibly corresponds to TRBD1 (5 bases). V lost 7 bases and J lost 4, with 10 bases in between. CDR1 and CDR2 from the germline V gene are MNHEY and SVGAGI. The CDR3 has 13 amino acids. CDR3 DNA: TGTGCCAGCAAGGGGTTCCTTAATGAAAAACTGTTTTTT. Amino acids: CASKGFLNEKLFF.

This chain links TRBV4-1 with TRBJ1-1, with TRBD1 as a possible D gene (6 bases). Between the trimmed V and J ends, which lost 3 bases and 5 bases, there was a span of 13 bases. The CDR3 is 14 residues long. Germline-derived CDR1 and CDR2 are MGHRA and YSYEKL. CDR3 amino acids: CASSHPQGQTEAFF. CDR3 in DNA: TGCGCCAGCAGCCACCCCCAGGGGCAAACTGAAGCTTTCTTT.

The chain couples TRBV7-9 to TRBJ2-4; 8 bases are shared with TRBD1. CDR3 length: 16 residues. V was pared by 5 bases and J by 1 base, with 7 bases of the junction left unmatched. Germline V gene sequence: CDR1 SEHNR, CDR2 FQNEAQ (reference sequence). The CDR3 region has the DNA TGTGCCAGCAGCCAACAGGGGGGCATCGCCAAAAACATTCAGTACTTC. The encoded protein is CASSQQGGIAKNIQYF.

The rearrangement links TRBV4-3 to TRBJ2-7; maybe TRBD1 (5 bases). V lost 0 bases and J 3 bases, leaving 15 bases between the germline ends. The CDR3 length is 16 residues. The V gene's germline CDR1 is LGHNA and CDR2 YSLEER. CDR3 region: CASSQDGLGAGYEQYF. CDR3 nucleotides: TGCGCCAGCAGCCAAGACGGTCTAGGGGCAGGCTACGAGCAGTACTTC.

The gene calls are TRBV3-1 (or the pseudogene TRBV3-2) and TRBJ2-2, with 8 nucleotides matching TRBD2. Looked up from germline, CDR1 is LGHDT and CDR2 is YNNKEL (reference sequence). CDR3 size: 16 residues. The V gene end was trimmed by 4 bases and the J gene end by 6 bases; junction bases not matched to a gene: 10. CDR3: CASSPVSGNGAGELFF. The CDR3 coding sequence is TGTGCCAGCAGCCCCGTTAGCGGGAACGGAGCCGGGGAGCTGTTTTTT.

The rearrangement links TRBV30 to TRBJ1-5; TRBD1 is a possible D gene (5 bases). Germline V gene data show CDR1 as GTSNPN and CDR2 as SVGIG (reference sequence). Deletions cut 2 bases from V and 0 bases from J, with 14 bases between. The CDR3 length is 16 residues. The CDR3 here is CAWSPTEPYSNQPQHF. The CDR3 bases are TGTGCCTGGAGTCCGACAGAGCCTTATAGCAATCAGCCCCAGCATTTT.

The rearrangement links TRBV5-6 to TRBJ1-3; the D gene is possibly TRBD1 (5 bases). CDR1 and CDR2 (germline): SGHDT, YYEEEE. Deletions cut 0 bases from V and 8 bases from J, with 12 bases between. CDR3 length: 14 residues. The CDR3 sequence: CASSLEGFGHTIYF. In DNA form, the CDR3 reads TGTGCCAGCAGCTTGGAGGGGTTCGGCCACACCATATATTTT.

The gene calls are TRBV5-1 and TRBJ1-4; D unclear. Germline V lookup: CDR1 SGHRS, CDR2 YFSETQ. The CDR3 totals 13 residues. V gave up 5 bases and J gave up 0 bases, with 5 bases separating them. The CDR3 DNA follows: TGCGCCAGCAGGGAGACAACTAATGAAAAACTGTTTTTT. Protein sequence: CASRETTNEKLFF.

The V gene is TRBV5-1, the J gene TRBJ2-5, with D tentatively TRBD2 (5 bases). Germline CDR1 SGHRS, CDR2 YFSETQ. Trimming took off 0 bases at V and 5 bases at J, with 17 bases between the two ends. The CDR3 spans 16 residues. CDR3 loop: CASSLAAGLLAETQYF. The CDR3 bases are TGCGCCAGCAGCTTGGCCGCGGGTCTTCTGGCGGAGACCCAGTACTTC.

This chain joins TRBV10-3 and TRBJ1-1; D call uncertain. CDR3 size: 14 residues. V was pared by 2 bases and J by 0 bases, with 7 bases between. CDR1 and CDR2 from the germline V gene are ENHRY and SYGVKD. The CDR3 nucleotides are TGTGCCATCAGTGAGGGCTCCATGAACACTGAAGCTTTCTTT. It specifies CAISEGSMNTEAFF.

The chain has TRBV30 and TRBJ1-1; D unresolved. The CDR3 has 14 amino acids. Trimming cost V 0 bases and J 1 base, with 9 bases left between them. Looked up from germline, CDR1 is GTSNPN and CDR2 is SVGIG (reference sequence). The CDR3 DNA sequence: TGTGCCTGGAGTGTACCAGCAGGGAACACTGAAGCTTTCTTT. It specifies CAWSVPAGNTEAFF.

The chain combines TRBV14 with TRBJ2-2; a weak D match, TRBD2 (5 bases). The CDR3 totals 15 residues. The germline V gene has CDR1 SGHDN and CDR2 FVKESK. V gave up 1 base and J gave up 5 bases, with 11 bases separating them. This CDR3 reads CASSQVRPGTGELFF. The CDR3 nucleotides are TGTGCCAGCAGCCAAGTGCGACCGGGGACCGGGGAGCTGTTTTTT.

This clone was seen only a few times. V and J are TRBV7-9 and TRBJ2-2; maybe TRBD1 (5 bases). Trimming removed 8 bases from V and 13 bases from J, with 20 bases in between. This CDR3 has 13 residues. The germline V gene has CDR1 SEHNR and CDR2 FQNEAQ (reference sequence). Written as DNA, the CDR3 is TGTGCCAGCGCATTTGGGGCGGAACCCCCGCTGTTTTTT. It yields the protein CASAFGAEPPLFF.

This chain uses TRBV27 with TRBJ2-7; the match to TRBD2 covers 8 bases. V dropped 5 bases and J dropped 3; count of bases not matched to a gene: 6. This CDR3 region has 14 residues. Germline loops: CDR1 MNHEY, CDR2 SMNVEV (reference sequence). CDR3 amino acids: CASSPDGTSYEQYF. The CDR3 DNA follows: TGTGCCAGCAGTCCAGACGGGACTAGCTACGAGCAGTACTTC.

This clone was observed a single time. This rearrangement joins TRBV4-1 to TRBJ2-3; 8 positions agree with TRBD1. The CDR3 runs to 17 residues. Trimming cost V 0 bases and J 4 bases; bases outside gene matches: 9. Germline V gene data show CDR1 as MGHRA and CDR2 as YSYEKL. The CDR3 region is CASSQEPGQGWADTQYF. CDR3 bases: TGCGCCAGCAGCCAAGAACCCGGACAGGGTTGGGCAGATACGCAGTATTTT.

This chain joins TRBV7-8 and TRBJ2-5; TRBD1 is a possible D gene (6 bases). Germline V gene sequence: CDR1 SGHVS, CDR2 FQNEAQ. The V and J ends lost 3 bases and 1 base respectively, with 12 bases between them. CDR3 length equals 15 residues. The CDR3 is CASSLTGTTQETQYF. CDR3 DNA: TGTGCCAGCAGCTTGACCGGGACAACCCAAGAGACCCAGTACTTC.

The CDR3 region has the DNA TGCGCCAGCAGCTTCCTAGCGGACCCAAGCACAGATACGCAGTATTTT. This gives the protein CASSFLADPSTDTQYF. J is TRBJ2-3 and V is TRBV5-1; 7 positions match TRBD2. V was clipped by 2 bases and J by 0 bases; unmatched bases: 6. The V gene's germline CDR1 is SGHRS and CDR2 YFSETQ. CDR3 size: 16 residues.